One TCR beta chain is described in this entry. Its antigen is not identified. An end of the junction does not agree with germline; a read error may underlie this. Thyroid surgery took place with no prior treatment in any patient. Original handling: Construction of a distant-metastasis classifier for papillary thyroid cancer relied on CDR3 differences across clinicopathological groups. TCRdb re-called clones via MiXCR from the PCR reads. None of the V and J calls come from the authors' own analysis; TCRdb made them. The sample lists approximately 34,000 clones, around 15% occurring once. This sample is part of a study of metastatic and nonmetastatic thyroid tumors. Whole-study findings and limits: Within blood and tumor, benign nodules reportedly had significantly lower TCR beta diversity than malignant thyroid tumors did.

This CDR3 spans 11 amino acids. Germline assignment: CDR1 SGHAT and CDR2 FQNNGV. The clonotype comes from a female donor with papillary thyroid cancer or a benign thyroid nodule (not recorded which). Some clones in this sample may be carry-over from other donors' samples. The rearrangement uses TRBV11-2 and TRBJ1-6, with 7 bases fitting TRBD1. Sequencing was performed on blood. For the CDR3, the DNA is TGTGTCAGCGGAACCAGGGGGACCCTCCACTTT. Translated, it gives CVSGTRGTLHF.